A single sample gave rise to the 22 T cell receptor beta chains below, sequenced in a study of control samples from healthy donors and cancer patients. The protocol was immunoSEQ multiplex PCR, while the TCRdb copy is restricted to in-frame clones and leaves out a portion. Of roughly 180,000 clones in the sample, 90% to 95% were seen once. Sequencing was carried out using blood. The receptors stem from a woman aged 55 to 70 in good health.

This chain's CDR3 is CASSGDGWGYTF. Here the CDR3 DNA reads TGCGCCAGCAGTGGAGACGGCTGGGGCTACACCTTC. The rearrangement uses TRBV5-1 and TRBJ1-2; D gene uncertain. CDR1 is SGHRS, CDR2 YFSETQ, per germline. CDR3 length: 12 amino acids. The V end lost 5 bases, the J end lost 8 bases, and 13 bases lay between the germline ends.

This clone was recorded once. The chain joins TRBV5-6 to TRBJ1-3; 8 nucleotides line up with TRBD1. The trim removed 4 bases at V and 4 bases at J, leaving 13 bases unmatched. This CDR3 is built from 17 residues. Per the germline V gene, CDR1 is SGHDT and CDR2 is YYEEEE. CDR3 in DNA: TGTGCCAGCAGCCCCTTCAGACAGGGGAGTGTAGGAAACACCATATATTTT. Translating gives CASSPFRQGSVGNTIYF.

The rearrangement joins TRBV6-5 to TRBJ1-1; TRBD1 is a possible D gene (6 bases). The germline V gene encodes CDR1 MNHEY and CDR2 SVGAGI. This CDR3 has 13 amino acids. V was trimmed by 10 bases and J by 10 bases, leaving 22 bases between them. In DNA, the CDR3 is TGTGCCACTAAGGGGCCGGGGGCGAATGGAGCTTTCTTT. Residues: CATKGPGANGAFF.

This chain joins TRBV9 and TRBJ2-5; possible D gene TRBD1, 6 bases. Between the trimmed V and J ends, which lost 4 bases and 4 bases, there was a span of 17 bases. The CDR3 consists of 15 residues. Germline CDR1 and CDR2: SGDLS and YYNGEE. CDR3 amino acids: CASSPRPRGAETQYF. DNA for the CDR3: TGTGCCAGCAGCCCGAGGCCCAGGGGAGCAGAGACCCAGTACTTC.

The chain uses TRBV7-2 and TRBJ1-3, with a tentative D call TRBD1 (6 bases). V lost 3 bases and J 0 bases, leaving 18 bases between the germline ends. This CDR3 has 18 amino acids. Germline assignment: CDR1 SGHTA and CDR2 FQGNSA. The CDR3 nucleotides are TGTGCCAGCAGCTTTATATTGCAGGGGCCTAGCTCTGGAAACACCATATATTTT. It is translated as CASSFILQGPSSGNTIYF. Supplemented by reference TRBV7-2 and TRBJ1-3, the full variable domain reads GAGVSQSPSNKVTEKGKDVELRCDPISGHTALYWYRQSLGQGLEFLIYFQGNSAPDKSGLPSDRFSAERTGGSVSTLTIQRTQQEDSAVYLCASSFILQGPSSGNTIYFGEGSWLTVV.

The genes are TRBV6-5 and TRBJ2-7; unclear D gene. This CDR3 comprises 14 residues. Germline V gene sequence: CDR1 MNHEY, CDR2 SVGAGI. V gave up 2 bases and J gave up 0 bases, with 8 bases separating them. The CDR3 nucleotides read TGTGCCAGCAGTTACAGCCCTGGCTCCTACGAGCAGTACTTC. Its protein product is CASSYSPGSYEQYF.

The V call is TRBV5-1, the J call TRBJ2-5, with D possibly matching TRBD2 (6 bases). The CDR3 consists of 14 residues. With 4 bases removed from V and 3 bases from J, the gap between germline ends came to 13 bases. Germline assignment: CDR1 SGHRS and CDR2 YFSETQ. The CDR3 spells CASSGGVIEETQYF. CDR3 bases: TGCGCCAGCAGCGGAGGGGTAATTGAAGAGACCCAGTACTTC.

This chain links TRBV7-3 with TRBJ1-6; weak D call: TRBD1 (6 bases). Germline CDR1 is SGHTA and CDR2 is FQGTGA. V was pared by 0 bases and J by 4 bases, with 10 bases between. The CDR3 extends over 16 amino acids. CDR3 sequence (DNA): TGTGCCAGCAGCTTAACTAGCCAGGGGTATAATTCACCCCTCCACTTT. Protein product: CASSLTSQGYNSPLHF.

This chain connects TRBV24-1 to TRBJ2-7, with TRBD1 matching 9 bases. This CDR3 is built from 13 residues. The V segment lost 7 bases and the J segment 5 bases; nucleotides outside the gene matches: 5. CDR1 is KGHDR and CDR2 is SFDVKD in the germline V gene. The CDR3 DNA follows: TGTGCCACCAGACAGGGGGCAGGAAACGAGCAGTACTTC. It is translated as CATRQGAGNEQYF.

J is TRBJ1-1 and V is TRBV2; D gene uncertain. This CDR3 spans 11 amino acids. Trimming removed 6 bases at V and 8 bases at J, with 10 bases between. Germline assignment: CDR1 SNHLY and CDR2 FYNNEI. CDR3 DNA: TGTGCCAGCAGACCCACGGGGGAAGCTTTCTTT. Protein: CASRPTGEAFF.

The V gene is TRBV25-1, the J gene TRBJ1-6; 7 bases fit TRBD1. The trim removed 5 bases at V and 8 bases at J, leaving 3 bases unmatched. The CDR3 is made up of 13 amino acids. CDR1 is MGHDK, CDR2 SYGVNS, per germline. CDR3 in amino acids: CASSLTGDSPLHF. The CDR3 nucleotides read TGTGCCAGCAGTCTAACAGGGGATTCACCCCTCCACTTT.

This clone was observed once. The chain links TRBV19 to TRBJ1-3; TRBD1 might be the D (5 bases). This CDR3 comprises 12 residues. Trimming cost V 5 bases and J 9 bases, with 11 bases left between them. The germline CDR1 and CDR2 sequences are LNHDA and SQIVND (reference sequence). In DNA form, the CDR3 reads TGTGCCAGTAGTGTTACCGGGGGCACCATATATTTT. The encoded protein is CASSVTGGTIYF. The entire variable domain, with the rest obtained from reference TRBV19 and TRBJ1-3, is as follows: DGGITQSPKYLFRKEGQNVTLSCEQNLNHDAMYWYRQDPGQGLRLIYYSQIVNDFQKGDIAEGYSVSREKKESFPLTVTSAQKNPTAFYLCASSVTGGTIYFGEGSWLTVV.

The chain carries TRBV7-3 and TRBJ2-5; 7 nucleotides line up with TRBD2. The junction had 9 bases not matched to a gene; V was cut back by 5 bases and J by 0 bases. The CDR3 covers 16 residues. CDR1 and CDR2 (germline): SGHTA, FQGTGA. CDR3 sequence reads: CASSPLVGGNQETQYF. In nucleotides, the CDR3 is TGTGCCAGCAGCCCCCTCGTCGGGGGGAACCAAGAGACCCAGTACTTC.

The CDR3 loop is CASSPYSDTQYF. In DNA form, the CDR3 reads TGTGCCAGCTCACCATATTCAGATACGCAGTATTTT. The V gene is TRBV18, the J gene TRBJ2-3; unclear D gene. The CDR3 has 12 amino acids. V was cut by 2 bases and J by 4 bases, with 4 bases left in between. Germline assignment: CDR1 KGHSH and CDR2 LQKENI.

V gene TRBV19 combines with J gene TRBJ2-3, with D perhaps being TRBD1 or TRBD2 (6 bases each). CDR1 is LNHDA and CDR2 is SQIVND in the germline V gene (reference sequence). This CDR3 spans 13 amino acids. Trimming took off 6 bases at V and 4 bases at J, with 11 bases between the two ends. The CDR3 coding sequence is TGTGCCAGTAGCCGGGGGCTTGCAGATACGCAGTATTTT. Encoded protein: CASSRGLADTQYF.

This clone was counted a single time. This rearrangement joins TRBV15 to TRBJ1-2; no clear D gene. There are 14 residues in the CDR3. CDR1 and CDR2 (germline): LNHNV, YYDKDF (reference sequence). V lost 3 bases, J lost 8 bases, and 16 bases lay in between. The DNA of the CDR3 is TGTGCCACCAGCAGCTACCCTCCCGATAAGGGCTACACCTTC. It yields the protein CATSSYPPDKGYTF.

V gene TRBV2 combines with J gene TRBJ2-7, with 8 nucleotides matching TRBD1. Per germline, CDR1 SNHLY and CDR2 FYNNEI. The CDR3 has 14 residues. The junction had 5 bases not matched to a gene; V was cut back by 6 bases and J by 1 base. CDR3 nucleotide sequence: TGTGCCAGCAGAGCCAGGGGGCATTCCTACGAGCAGTACTTC. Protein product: CASRARGHSYEQYF.

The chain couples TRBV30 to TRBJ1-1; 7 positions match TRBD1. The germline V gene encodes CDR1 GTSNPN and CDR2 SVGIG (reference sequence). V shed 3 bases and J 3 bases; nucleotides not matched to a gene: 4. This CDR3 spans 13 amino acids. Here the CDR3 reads CAWSTQGDTEAFF. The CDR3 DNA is TGTGCCTGGAGCACTCAGGGGGACACTGAAGCTTTCTTT.

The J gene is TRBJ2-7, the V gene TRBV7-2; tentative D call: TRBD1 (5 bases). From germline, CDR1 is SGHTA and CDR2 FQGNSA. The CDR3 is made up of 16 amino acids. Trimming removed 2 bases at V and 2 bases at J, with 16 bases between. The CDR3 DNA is TGTGCCAGCAGCTTAAATGGGGCAGTACCTACCTACGAGCAGTACTTC. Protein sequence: CASSLNGAVPTYEQYF.

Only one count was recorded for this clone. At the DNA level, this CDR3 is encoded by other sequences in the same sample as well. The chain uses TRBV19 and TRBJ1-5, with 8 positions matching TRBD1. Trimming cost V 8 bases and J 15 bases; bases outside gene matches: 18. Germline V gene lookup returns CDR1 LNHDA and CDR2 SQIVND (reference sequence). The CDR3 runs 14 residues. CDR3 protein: CASSPRTGWAVWHF. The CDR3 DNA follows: TGTGCCAGTTCCCCCCGGACAGGGTGGGCCGTGTGGCATTTT.

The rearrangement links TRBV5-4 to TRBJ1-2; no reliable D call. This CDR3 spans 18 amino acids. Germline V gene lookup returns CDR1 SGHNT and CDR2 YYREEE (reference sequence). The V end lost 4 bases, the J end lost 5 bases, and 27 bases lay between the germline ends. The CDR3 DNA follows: TGTGCCAGCAGCCCCTCGTCGTGGTCCGACACTCCGTTATATGGCTACACCTTC. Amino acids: CASSPSSWSDTPLYGYTF.

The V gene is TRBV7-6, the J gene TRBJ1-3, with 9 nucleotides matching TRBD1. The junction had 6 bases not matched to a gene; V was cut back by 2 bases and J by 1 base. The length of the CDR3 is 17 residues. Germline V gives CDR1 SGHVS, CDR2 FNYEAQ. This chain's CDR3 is CASSLQAGTGSGNTIYF. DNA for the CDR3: TGTGCCAGCAGCTTACAGGCTGGGACAGGGTCTGGAAACACCATATATTTT.